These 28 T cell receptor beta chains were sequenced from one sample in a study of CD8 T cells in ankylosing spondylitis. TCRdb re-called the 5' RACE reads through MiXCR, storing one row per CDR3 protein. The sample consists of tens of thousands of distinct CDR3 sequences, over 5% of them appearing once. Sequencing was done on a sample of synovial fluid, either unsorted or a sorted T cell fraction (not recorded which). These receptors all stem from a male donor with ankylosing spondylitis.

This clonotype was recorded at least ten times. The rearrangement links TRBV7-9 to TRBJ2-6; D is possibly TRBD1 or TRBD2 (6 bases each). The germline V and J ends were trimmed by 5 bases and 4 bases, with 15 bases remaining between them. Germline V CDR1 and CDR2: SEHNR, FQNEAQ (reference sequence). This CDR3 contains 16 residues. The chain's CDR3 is CASSPVRGDGANVLTF. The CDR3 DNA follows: TGTGCCAGCAGCCCCGTGAGGGGGGACGGGGCCAACGTCCTGACTTTC.

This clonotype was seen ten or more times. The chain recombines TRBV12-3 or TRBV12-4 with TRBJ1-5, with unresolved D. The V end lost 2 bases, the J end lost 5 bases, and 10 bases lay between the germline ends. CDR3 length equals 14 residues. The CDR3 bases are TGTGCCAGCAGTTTAACAGAGACCTATCAGCCCCAGCATTTT. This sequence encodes CASSLTETYQPQHF.

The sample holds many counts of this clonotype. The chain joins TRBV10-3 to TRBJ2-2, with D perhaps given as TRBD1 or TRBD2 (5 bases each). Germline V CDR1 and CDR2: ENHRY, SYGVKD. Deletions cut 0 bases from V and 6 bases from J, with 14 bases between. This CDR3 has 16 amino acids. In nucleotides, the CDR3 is TGTGCCATCAGTGAGTCGCGGTCTAGCAGGGCCGGGGAGCTGTTTTTT. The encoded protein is CAISESRSSRAGELFF.

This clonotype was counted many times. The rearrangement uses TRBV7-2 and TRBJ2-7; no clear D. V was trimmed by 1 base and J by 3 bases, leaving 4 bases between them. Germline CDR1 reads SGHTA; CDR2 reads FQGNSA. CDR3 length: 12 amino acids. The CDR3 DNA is TGTGCCAGCAGCTTAGTGTTCTACGAGCAGTACTTC. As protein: CASSLVFYEQYF.

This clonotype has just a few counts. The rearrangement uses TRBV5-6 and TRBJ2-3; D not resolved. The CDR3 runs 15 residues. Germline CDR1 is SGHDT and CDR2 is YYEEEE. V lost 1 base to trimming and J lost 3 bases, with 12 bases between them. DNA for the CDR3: TGTGCCAGCAGCTTGTTCCTCCAAGTTACAGATACGCAGTATTTT. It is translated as CASSLFLQVTDTQYF.

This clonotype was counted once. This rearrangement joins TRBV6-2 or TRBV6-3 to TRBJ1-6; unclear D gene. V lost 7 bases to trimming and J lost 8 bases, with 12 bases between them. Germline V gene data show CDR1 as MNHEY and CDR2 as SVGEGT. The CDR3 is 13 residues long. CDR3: CASTEVRDSPLHF. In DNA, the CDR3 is TGTGCCAGCACCGAAGTCCGGGATTCACCCCTCCACTTT.

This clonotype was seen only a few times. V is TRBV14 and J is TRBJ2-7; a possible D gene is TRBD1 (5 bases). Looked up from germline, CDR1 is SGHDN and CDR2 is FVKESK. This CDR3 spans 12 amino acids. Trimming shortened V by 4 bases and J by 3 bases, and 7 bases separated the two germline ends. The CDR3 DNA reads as TGTGCCAGCAGCCCAGGGTTCTACGAGCAGTACTTC. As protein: CASSPGFYEQYF. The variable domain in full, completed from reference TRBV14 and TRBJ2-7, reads EAGVTQFPSHSVIEKGQTVTLRCDPISGHDNLYWYRRVMGKEIKFLLHFVKESKQDESGMPNNRFLAERTGGTYSTLKVQPAELEDSGVYFCASSPGFYEQYFGPGTRLTVT.

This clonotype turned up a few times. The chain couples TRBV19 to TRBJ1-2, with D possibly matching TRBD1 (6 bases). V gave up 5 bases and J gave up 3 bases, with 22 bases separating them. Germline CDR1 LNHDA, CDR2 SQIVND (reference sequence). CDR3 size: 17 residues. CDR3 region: CASSVPGHPQFDYGYTF. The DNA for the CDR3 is TGTGCCAGTAGTGTACCGGGACACCCCCAATTCGACTATGGCTACACCTTC.

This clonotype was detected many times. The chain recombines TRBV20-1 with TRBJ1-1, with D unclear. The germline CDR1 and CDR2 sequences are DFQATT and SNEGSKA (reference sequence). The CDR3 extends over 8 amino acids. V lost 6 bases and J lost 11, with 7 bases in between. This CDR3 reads CSAGRAFF. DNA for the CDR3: TGCAGTGCCGGGCGGGCTTTCTTT.

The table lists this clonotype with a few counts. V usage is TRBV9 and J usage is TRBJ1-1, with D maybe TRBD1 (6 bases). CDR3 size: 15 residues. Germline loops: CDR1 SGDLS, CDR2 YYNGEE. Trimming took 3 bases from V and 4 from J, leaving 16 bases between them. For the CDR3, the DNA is TGTGCCAGCAGCGACGCCAGGGGATCCTCCACTGAAGCTTTCTTT. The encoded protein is CASSDARGSSTEAFF.

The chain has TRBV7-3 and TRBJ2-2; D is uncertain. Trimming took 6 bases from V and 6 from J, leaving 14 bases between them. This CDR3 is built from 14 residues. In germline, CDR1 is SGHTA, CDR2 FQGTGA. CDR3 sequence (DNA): TGTGCCAGCAGTCGTCTATGGGGATCCGGGGAGCTGTTTTTT. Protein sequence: CASSRLWGSGELFF.

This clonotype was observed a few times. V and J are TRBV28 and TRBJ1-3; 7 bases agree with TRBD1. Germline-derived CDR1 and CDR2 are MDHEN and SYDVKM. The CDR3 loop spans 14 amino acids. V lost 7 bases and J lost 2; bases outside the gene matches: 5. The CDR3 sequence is CASKNDRAGNTIYF. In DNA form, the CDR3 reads TGTGCCAGCAAGAACGACAGGGCTGGAAACACCATATATTTT.

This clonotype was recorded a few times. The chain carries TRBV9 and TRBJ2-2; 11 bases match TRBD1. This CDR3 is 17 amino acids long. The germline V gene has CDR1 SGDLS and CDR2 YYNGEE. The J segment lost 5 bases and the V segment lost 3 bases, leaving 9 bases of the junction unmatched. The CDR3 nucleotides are TGTGCCAGCAGCGCTCCCGGGACAGGGGGTAATACCGGGGAGCTGTTTTTT. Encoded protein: CASSAPGTGGNTGELFF. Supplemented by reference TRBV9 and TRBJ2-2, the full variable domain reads DSGVTQTPKHLITATGQRVTLRCSPRSGDLSVYWYQQSLDQGLQFLIQYYNGEERAKGNILERFSAQQFPDLHSELNLSSLELGDSALYFCASSAPGTGGNTGELFFGEGSRLTVL.

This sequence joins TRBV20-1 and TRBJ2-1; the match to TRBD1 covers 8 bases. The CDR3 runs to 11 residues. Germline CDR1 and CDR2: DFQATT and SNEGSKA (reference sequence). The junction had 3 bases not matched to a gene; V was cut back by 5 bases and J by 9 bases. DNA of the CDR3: TGCAGTGCTGCAGGGGGCGGTGAGCAGTTCTTC. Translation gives CSAAGGGEQFF.

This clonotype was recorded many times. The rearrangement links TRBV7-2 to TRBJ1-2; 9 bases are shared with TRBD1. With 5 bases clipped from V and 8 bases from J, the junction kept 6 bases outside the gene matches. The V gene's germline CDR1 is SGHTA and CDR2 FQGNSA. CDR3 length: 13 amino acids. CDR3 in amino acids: CASSNRGRGGYTF. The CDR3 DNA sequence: TGTGCCAGCAGCAACAGGGGGCGTGGGGGCTACACCTTC.

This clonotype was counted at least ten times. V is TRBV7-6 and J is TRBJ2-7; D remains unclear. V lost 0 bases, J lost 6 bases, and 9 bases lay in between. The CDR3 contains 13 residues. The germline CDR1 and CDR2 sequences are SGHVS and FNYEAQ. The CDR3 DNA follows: TGTGCCAGCAGCTTAGCGGCGACAAGCGAGCAGTACTTC. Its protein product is CASSLAATSEQYF.

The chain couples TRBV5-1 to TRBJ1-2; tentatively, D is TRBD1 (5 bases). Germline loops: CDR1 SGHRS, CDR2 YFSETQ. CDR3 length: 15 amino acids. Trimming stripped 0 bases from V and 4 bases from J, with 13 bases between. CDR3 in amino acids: CASSLVATVAYGYTF. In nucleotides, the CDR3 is TGCGCCAGCAGCTTGGTAGCGACAGTTGCCTATGGCTACACCTTC.

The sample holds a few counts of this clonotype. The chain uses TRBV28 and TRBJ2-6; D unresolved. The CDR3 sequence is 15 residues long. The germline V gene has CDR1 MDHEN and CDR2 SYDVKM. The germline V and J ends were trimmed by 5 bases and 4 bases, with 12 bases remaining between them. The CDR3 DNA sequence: TGTGCCAGCAGTATCCCAGGTTCCGGGGCCAACGTCCTGACTTTC. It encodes CASSIPGSGANVLTF.

For the CDR3, the DNA is TGTGCCAGCAGCTTAGGGGGGACGGGGCGGGAGACCTACAATGAGCAGTTCTTC. Amino acid sequence: CASSLGGTGRETYNEQFF. This chain joins TRBV11-1 and TRBJ2-1, with TRBD2 matching over 7 bases. This CDR3 is 18 amino acids long. Germline assignment: CDR1 SGHAT and CDR2 FQDESV (reference sequence). V trimming: 1 base; J trimming: 2 bases; junction bases outside the gene matches: 11.

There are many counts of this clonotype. The CDR3 bases are TGTGCCAGCAGCCGTAGCGGGAGGAGGGGGGAGACCCAGTACTTC. Translating it yields CASSRSGRRGETQYF. The chain is built from TRBV28 and TRBJ2-5; 10 bases are a match to TRBD2. Trimming at V came to 6 bases and at J to 5 bases, leaving 9 bases not matched to a gene. Germline values: CDR1 MDHEN, CDR2 SYDVKM. This CDR3 comprises 15 residues.

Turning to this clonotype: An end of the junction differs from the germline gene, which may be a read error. In DNA form, the CDR3 reads TGCAGTGCCAGAGACAGGGAGAGAGGCTACACCTTC. Translating gives CSARDRERGYTF. This sequence joins TRBV20-1 and TRBJ1-2, with 7 bases matching TRBD1. Germline lookup yields CDR1 DFQATT and CDR2 SNEGSKA (reference sequence). The CDR3 spans 12 residues.

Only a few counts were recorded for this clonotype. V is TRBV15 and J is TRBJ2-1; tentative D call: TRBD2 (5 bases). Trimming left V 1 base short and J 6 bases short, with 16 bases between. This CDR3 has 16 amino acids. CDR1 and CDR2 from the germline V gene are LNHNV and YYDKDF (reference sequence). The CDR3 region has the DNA TGTGCCACCAGCAGAGCGTCGAGGCGCCGGGGCAATGAGCAGTTCTTC. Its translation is CATSRASRRRGNEQFF.

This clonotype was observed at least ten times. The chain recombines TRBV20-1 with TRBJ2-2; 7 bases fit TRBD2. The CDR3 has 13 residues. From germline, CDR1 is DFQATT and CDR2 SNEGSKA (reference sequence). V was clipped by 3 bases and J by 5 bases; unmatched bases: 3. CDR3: CSARARETGELFF. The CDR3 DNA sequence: TGCAGTGCTAGGGCGCGGGAGACCGGGGAGCTGTTTTTT.

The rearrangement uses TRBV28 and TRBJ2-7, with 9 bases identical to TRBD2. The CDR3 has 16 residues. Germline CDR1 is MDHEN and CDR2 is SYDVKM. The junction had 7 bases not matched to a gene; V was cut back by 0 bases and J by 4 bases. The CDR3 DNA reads TGTGCCAGCAGTTTATGGGTGACTAGCGGAGTATACGAGCAGTACTTC. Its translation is CASSLWVTSGVYEQYF.

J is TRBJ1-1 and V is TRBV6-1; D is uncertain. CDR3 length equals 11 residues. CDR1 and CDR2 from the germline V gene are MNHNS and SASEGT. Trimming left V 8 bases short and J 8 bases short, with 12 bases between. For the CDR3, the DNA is TGTGCCAGCGAATATGATGCGGAAGCTTTCTTT. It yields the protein CASEYDAEAFF.

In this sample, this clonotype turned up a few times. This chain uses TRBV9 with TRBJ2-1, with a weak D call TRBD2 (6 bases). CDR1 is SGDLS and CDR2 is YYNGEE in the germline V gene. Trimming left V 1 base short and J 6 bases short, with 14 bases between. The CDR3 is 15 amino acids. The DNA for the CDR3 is TGTGCCAGCAGCGTAAGGTCGGGAGAGGCCAATGAGCAGTTCTTC. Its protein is CASSVRSGEANEQFF.

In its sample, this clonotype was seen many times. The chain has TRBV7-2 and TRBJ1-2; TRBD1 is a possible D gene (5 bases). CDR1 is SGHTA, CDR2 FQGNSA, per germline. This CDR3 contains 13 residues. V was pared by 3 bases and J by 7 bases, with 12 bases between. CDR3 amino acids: CASSLEEGLGYTF. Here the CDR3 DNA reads TGTGCCAGCAGCTTGGAGGAGGGACTTGGCTACACCTTC.

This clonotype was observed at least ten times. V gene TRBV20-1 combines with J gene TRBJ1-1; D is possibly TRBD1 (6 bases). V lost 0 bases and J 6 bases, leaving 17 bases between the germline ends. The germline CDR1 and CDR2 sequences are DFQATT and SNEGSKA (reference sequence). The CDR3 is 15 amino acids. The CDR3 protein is CSARDLGQSGSEAFF. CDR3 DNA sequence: TGCAGTGCTAGAGATTTAGGACAGTCCGGGTCTGAAGCTTTCTTT.